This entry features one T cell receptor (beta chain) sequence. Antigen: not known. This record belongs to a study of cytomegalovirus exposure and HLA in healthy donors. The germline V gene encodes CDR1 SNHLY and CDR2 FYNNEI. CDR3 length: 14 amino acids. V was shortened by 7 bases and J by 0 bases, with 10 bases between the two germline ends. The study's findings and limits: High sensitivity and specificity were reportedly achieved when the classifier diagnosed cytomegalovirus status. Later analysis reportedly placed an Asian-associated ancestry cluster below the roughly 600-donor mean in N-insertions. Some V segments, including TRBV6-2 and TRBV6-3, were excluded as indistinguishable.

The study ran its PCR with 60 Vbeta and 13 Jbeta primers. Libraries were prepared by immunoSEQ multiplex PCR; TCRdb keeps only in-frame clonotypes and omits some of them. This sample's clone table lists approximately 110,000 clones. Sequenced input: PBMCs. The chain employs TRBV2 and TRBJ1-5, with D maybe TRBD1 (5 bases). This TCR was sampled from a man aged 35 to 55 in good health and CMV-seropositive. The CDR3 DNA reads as TGTGCCAGCACTGGGGCGTATAGCAATCAGCCCCAGCATTTT. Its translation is CASTGAYSNQPQHF.